This T cell receptor beta chain was sequenced for a study of shared clonotypes between healthy human individuals. Turning to the study itself: CD4 naive and CD4 memory each took three plates per donor, while CD8 naive took two and CD8 memory one.

Assay: immunoSEQ multiplex PCR; the TCRdb copy retains only in-frame clones and omits some. The sample lists about 2.4 million clones, roughly nine tenths occurring once. As for this clone: What it binds is not known.

General observations from the study: Some naive CD4 clonotypes, around 5%, turned up in common across several donors.

CDR3 length: 14 residues. V was trimmed by 2 bases and J by 3 bases, leaving 11 bases between them. Germline CDR1 reads SGHRS; CDR2 reads YFSETQ. Sequenced: naive CD4+ T cells sorted from blood. Subset: CD45RA+ positively selected. This TCR was sampled from a man between 18 and 35 years old in good health. The chain carries TRBV5-1 and TRBJ1-2; D is unresolved. In DNA form, the CDR3 reads TGCGCCAGCAGCTTCACGGATCCTGACTATGGCTACACCTTC. It codes for CASSFTDPDYGYTF. The full variable domain, completed using reference TRBV5-1 and TRBJ1-2, is KAGVTQTPRYLIKTRGQQVTLSCSPISGHRSVSWYQQTPGQGLQFLFEYFSETQRNKGNFPGRFSGRQFSNSRSEMNVSTLELGDSALYLCASSFTDPDYGYTFGSGTRLTVV.